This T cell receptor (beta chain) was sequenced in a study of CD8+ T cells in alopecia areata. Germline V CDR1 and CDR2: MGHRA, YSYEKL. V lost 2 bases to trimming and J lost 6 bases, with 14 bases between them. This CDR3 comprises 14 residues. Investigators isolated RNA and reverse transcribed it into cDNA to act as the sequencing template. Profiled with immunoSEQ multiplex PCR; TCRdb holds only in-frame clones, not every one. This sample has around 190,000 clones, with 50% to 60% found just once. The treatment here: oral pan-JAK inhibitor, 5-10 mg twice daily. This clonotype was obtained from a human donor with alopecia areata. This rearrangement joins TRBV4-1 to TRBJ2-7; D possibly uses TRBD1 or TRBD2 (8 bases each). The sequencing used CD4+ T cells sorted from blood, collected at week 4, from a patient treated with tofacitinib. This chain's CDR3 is CASSQQGAGGEQYF. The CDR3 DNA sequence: TGCGCCAGCAGCCAACAGGGGGCGGGGGGCGAGCAGTACTTC.